One TCR beta chain is described in this entry. Its antigen is currently unknown. RNA transcripts were the source from which TCR beta CDR3 regions were amplified. HTBI primers served in a first-round RT-PCR, which a second-round multiplex PCR followed. TCRdb fed the multiplex PCR reads into MiXCR, producing one record per CDR3 protein. The sample holds 900,000 to 1,200,000 distinct CDR3 sequences, about 36% seen once. CDR1 SGHTA and CDR2 FQGNSA come from the germline V gene. Trimming shortened V by 5 bases and J by 1 base, and 15 bases separated the two germline ends. The CDR3 sequence is 15 residues long. The data originate from a study of Graves' ophthalmopathy and Graves' hyperthyroidism. The study's findings and limits: The authors also found most expanded thyroid clonotypes above 0.001 frequency in blood.

Sequencing used peripheral blood or thyroid tissue (not recorded which). The TCR comes from an adult man with Graves' hyperthyroidism. The gene calls are TRBV7-2 and TRBJ2-7; unclear D gene. The CDR3 bases are TGTGCCAGCAGCCTTGTTGGAGTAGCATCCTACGAGCAGTACTTC. It codes for CASSLVGVASYEQYF.